This TCR beta chain was profiled in a study of T cell repertoires in cytomegalovirus infection. Study-level information: Epitope selection comprised recently identified HLA-C-restricted CMV epitopes and well-studied HLA-B-restricted CMV epitopes. Matching HLA type and CMV infection were both indicated by public TCR beta signatures.

TCRdb called the reads again in MiXCR, with one record for every CDR3 protein. The sample includes 750,000 to 900,000 distinct CDR3 sequences, about 29% of them seen just once. This CDR3 contains 16 residues. Per the germline V gene, CDR1 is MGHRA and CDR2 is YSYEKL. V was trimmed by 0 bases and J by 1 base, leaving 11 bases between them. This clonotype was counted a few times. Its antigen is not known. Broader study findings: The ex vivo response showed dominance by HLA-C-restricted CMV-specific TCR beta clonotypes. Of the TCR beta families, the public ones yielded a cumulative frequency that identified carriers of CMV plus the relevant HLA.

The chain uses TRBV4-1 and TRBJ2-3; D unclear. The sequence was obtained from a human donor in good health (CMV status not recorded). Some clones in this sample may be carry-over from other donors' samples. The sequencing used cultured CD8+ T cells from PBMCs, collected from culture after CMV antigen stimulation. DNA of the CDR3: TGCGCCAGCAGCCAAGATTGGACCCTCGGCACAGATACGCAGTATTTT. This gives the protein CASSQDWTLGTDTQYF.